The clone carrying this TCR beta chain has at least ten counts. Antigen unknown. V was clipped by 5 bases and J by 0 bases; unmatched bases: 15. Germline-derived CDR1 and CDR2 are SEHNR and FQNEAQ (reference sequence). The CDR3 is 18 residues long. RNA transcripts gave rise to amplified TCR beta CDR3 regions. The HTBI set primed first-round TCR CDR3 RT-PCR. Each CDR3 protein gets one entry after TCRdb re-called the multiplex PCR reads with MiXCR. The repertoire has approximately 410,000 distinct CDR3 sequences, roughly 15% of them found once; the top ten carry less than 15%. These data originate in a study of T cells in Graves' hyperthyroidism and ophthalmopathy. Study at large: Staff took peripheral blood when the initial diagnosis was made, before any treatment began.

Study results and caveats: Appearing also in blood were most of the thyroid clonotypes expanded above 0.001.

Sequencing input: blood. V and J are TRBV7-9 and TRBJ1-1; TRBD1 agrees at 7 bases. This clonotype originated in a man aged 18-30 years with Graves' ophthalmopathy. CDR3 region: CASSPRRDSSSMNTEAFF. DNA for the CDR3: TGTGCCAGCAGCCCGCGACGGGACAGTAGTTCCATGAACACTGAAGCTTTCTTT. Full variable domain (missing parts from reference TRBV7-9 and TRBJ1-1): DTGVSQNPRHKITKRGQNVTFRCDPISEHNRLYWYRQTLGQGPEFLTYFQNEAQLEKSRLLSDRFSAERPKGSFSTLEIQRTEQGDSAMYLCASSPRRDSSSMNTEAFFGQGTRLTVV.